Given below is one T cell receptor beta chain in context. The V and J ends lost 6 bases and 5 bases respectively, with 10 bases between them. This CDR3 is built from 12 residues. This entry comes from a study of blood T cell repertoires in COVID-19. TCRdb's table, derived via immunoSEQ multiplex PCR, lists solely in-frame clones and lacks some. The sample lists 470,000 or so clones, roughly nine tenths occurring once. The sample taken for sequencing was PBMCs or T cells enriched from blood (not recorded which). The V gene is TRBV12-3 or TRBV12-4, the J gene TRBJ1-1; D is perhaps TRBD1 (5 bases). This clonotype was obtained from a woman aged 18-29 years with acute COVID-19. The CDR3 loop reads CASRTGGTEAFF. In nucleotides, the CDR3 is TGTGCCAGCAGGACGGGGGGGACTGAAGCTTTCTTT.